Sequencing of this T cell receptor (beta chain) was carried out in a study of high-grade serous ovarian cancer treatment subgroups. About the study: On average, roughly 15,000 reads and about 6,800 unique TCR beta rearrangements were obtained per sample. General study results and limits: TCR clonal relatedness correlated positively with neoantigen level. Tumors within one patient showed repertoire similarity of roughly 0.11 to 0.8.

CDR3 size: 14 residues. Between the trimmed V and J ends, which lost 3 bases and 5 bases, there was a span of 13 bases. Per the germline V gene, CDR1 is SGHTA and CDR2 is FQGNSA. The data were produced by immunoSEQ multiplex PCR, yet TCRdb's version contains in-frame clones alone and is incomplete. The sample contains 6,500 to 8,000 clones, about 80% of which appear only once. Turning to this clone: Its antigen is not identified.

Tumor samples were taken before definitive surgery or chemotherapy. The chain uses TRBV7-2 and TRBJ1-1; D perhaps matches TRBD1 (6 bases). Sequenced input: tumor tissue. This sequence originates from a human donor with high-grade serous ovarian cancer. The chain's CDR3 is CASSLGGRGTEAFF. The CDR3 nucleotides are TGTGCCAGCAGCTTGGGGGGGCGAGGGACTGAAGCTTTCTTT.